Each of the 25 T cell receptor beta chains below was sequenced from the same sample in a study of identical twins. One entry per CDR3 protein results from TCRdb running MiXCR on the 5' RACE reads. Among some 760,000 distinct CDR3 sequences listed, around a sixth were seen once. These data also featured in a second study, about T cells expressing NK-cell markers.

Sequenced sample: PBMCs. Source of these receptors: a woman between 18 and 30 years old in good health.

This clonotype has more than one count but fewer than ten. CDR3 sequence reads: CASSRGREAGELFF. As DNA, the CDR3 is TGTGCCAGCAGCCGAGGTAGAGAGGCCGGGGAGCTGTTTTTT. V gene TRBV7-2 combines with J gene TRBJ2-2; D ambiguous. The ends were cut back, 5 bases at V and 6 bases at J, with 13 bases in the middle. The V gene's germline CDR1 is SGHTA and CDR2 FQGNSA. There are 14 residues in the CDR3.

This clonotype was observed a handful of times. The rearrangement links TRBV5-5 to TRBJ1-5, with a possible D match to TRBD1 (5 bases). The germline V gene has CDR1 SGHKS and CDR2 YYEKEE (reference sequence). The CDR3 length is 16 residues. V lost 4 bases, J lost 5 bases, and 19 bases lay in between. The CDR3 DNA follows: TGTGCCAGCAGCCTGGAATTCTGGGACGCATATCAGCCCCAGCATTTT. Protein product: CASSLEFWDAYQPQHF. Variable domain in full (rest from reference TRBV5-5 and TRBJ1-5): DAGVTQSPTHLIKTRGQQVTLRCSPISGHKSVSWYQQVLGQGPQFIFQYYEKEERGRGNFPDRFSARQFPNYSSELNVNALLLGDSALYLCASSLEFWDAYQPQHFGDGTRLSIL.

The chain links TRBV25-1 to TRBJ2-3, with 9 bases identical to TRBD2. The CDR3 has 15 amino acids. Germline V lookup: CDR1 MGHDK, CDR2 SYGVNS. The J segment lost 1 base and the V segment lost 6 bases, leaving 5 bases of the junction unmatched. The DNA of the CDR3 is TGTGCCAGCAGGCCCGGGACTAGCCGCACAGATACGCAGTATTTT. Protein sequence: CASRPGTSRTDTQYF. The entire variable domain, with the rest obtained from reference TRBV25-1 and TRBJ2-3, is as follows: EADIYQTPRYLVIGTGKKITLECSQTMGHDKMYWYQQDPGMELHLIHYSYGVNSTEKGDLSSESTVSRIRTEHFPLTLESARPSHTSQYLCASRPGTSRTDTQYFGPGTRLTVL.

The rearrangement uses TRBV7-8 and TRBJ2-1; D is uncertain. The germline V gene encodes CDR1 SGHVS and CDR2 FQNEAQ. The CDR3 has 14 amino acids. Trimming cost V 5 bases and J 7 bases, with 15 bases left between them. The chain's CDR3 is CASSPRSSMNEQFF. As DNA, the CDR3 is TGTGCCAGCAGCCCCCGGTCGAGTATGAATGAGCAGTTCTTC. Full variable domain (remainder filled in from reference TRBV7-8 and TRBJ2-1): GAGVSQSPRYKVAKRGQDVALRCDPISGHVSLFWYQQALGQGPEFLTYFQNEAQLDKSGLPSDRFFAERPEGSVSTLKIQRTQQEDSAVYLCASSPRSSMNEQFFGPGTRLTVL.

The rearrangement uses TRBV3-1 and TRBJ2-1; D remains unclear. CDR3 size: 12 residues. CDR1 LGHDT and CDR2 YNNKEL come from the germline V gene (reference sequence). V was shortened by 2 bases and J by 10 bases, with 9 bases between the two germline ends. This CDR3 is CASSQLMWEQFF. CDR3 sequence (DNA): TGTGCCAGCAGCCAATTAATGTGGGAGCAGTTCTTC.

The CDR3 protein is CASSQASGGQFF. CDR3 nucleotides: TGTGCCAGCAGCCAAGCGTCGGGAGGGCAGTTCTTC. The chain employs TRBV3-1 and TRBJ2-1, with TRBD2 matching over 7 bases. This CDR3 spans 12 amino acids. The germline gives CDR1 LGHDT, CDR2 YNNKEL (reference sequence). V shed 1 base and J 12 bases; nucleotides not matched to a gene: 3.

The V gene is TRBV5-1, the J gene TRBJ2-3, with a tentative D call TRBD1 (6 bases). The V gene's germline CDR1 is SGHRS and CDR2 YFSETQ. This CDR3 has 14 amino acids. Trimming took 6 bases from V and 0 from J, leaving 11 bases between them. The CDR3 reads CASTDSASTDTQYF. In DNA form, the CDR3 reads TGCGCCAGCACGGACAGTGCTAGCACAGATACGCAGTATTTT.

On this clonotype itself: This may come from a read error, since a much larger clone is one base off. This rearrangement joins TRBV4-3 to TRBJ2-7, with 13 bases identical to TRBD2. The germline gives CDR1 LGHNA, CDR2 YSLEER. With 1 base clipped from V and 6 bases from J, the junction kept 15 bases outside the gene matches. This CDR3 spans 19 amino acids. This CDR3 reads CASSQVLGGTSGESSEQYF. The CDR3 DNA follows: TGCGCCAGCAGCCAAGTTCTGGGCGGGACTAGCGGGGAGAGCTCCGAGCAGTACTTC.

This clonotype was detected a few times. The J gene is TRBJ2-7, the V gene TRBV6-5, with D hard to call. The CDR3 is 15 residues long. The germline V and J ends were trimmed by 0 bases and 2 bases, with 11 bases remaining between them. Per germline, CDR1 MNHEY and CDR2 SVGAGI. CDR3 sequence reads: CASSYSIAYTYEQYF. The CDR3 DNA is TGTGCCAGCAGTTACTCGATTGCCTACACCTACGAGCAGTACTTC.

This chain links TRBV10-3 with TRBJ2-1; D perhaps matches TRBD1 (6 bases). CDR1 ENHRY and CDR2 SYGVKD come from the germline V gene. Trimming cost V 10 bases and J 1 base, with 17 bases left between them. This CDR3 has 15 residues. The CDR3: CATAPQGYSYNEQFF. As DNA, the CDR3 is TGTGCCACCGCCCCTCAGGGGTATTCCTACAATGAGCAGTTCTTC.

V usage is TRBV10-3 and J usage is TRBJ2-2; D possibly corresponds to TRBD2 (6 bases). The germline CDR1 and CDR2 sequences are ENHRY and SYGVKD. V lost 6 bases, J lost 6 bases, and 11 bases lay in between. The CDR3 has 13 amino acids. The CDR3 DNA reads as TGTGCCATCAGCCCGACTAGTCCCGGGGAGCTGTTTTTT. Encoded protein: CAISPTSPGELFF.

This sequence joins TRBV5-6 and TRBJ2-7; no clear D. This CDR3 has 14 residues. The germline V and J ends were trimmed by 0 bases and 6 bases, with 13 bases remaining between them. Germline CDR1 reads SGHDT; CDR2 reads YYEEEE. CDR3 amino acids: CASSLEPGMGEQYF. Here the CDR3 DNA reads TGTGCCAGCAGCTTGGAGCCTGGAATGGGCGAGCAGTACTTC.

This rearrangement joins TRBV5-1 to TRBJ2-3; D unresolved. Germline V CDR1 and CDR2: SGHRS, YFSETQ. The CDR3 covers 14 residues. Trimming removed 1 base from V and 2 bases from J, with 8 bases in between. Written as DNA, the CDR3 is TGCGCCAGCAGCTTGCAGGTAACCACAGATACGCAGTATTTT. The encoded protein is CASSLQVTTDTQYF.

V gene TRBV10-3 combines with J gene TRBJ2-2; 9 positions match TRBD1. The CDR3 length is 17 residues. The V gene end was trimmed by 5 bases and the J gene end by 5 bases; junction bases not matched to a gene: 12. The germline V gene encodes CDR1 ENHRY and CDR2 SYGVKD. CDR3 loop: CAISWELQGARTGELFF. The CDR3 nucleotides are TGTGCCATCAGTTGGGAACTACAGGGGGCGAGGACCGGGGAGCTGTTTTTT.

The chain combines TRBV5-1 with TRBJ2-7; D gene uncertain. Germline V gives CDR1 SGHRS, CDR2 YFSETQ. This CDR3 region has 13 residues. V was trimmed by 6 bases and J by 0 bases, leaving 10 bases between them. The CDR3 region is CASTPGSSYEQYF. For the CDR3, the DNA is TGCGCCAGCACCCCCGGAAGCTCCTACGAGCAGTACTTC.

This clonotype was detected a few times. The gene calls are TRBV19 and TRBJ2-1, with 8 bases matching TRBD2. CDR1 is LNHDA and CDR2 is SQIVND in the germline V gene (reference sequence). The CDR3 extends over 17 amino acids. The V segment lost 4 bases and the J segment 7 bases; nucleotides outside the gene matches: 15. CDR3 residues: CASSTTGLAGPRNEQFF. CDR3 nucleotide sequence: TGTGCCAGTAGTACAACCGGACTAGCCGGCCCCCGTAATGAGCAGTTCTTC.

This clonotype came up a few times. The chain has TRBV20-1 and TRBJ1-3; no firm D call. Germline CDR1 and CDR2: DFQATT and SNEGSKA (reference sequence). With 5 bases removed from V and 0 bases from J, the gap between germline ends came to 8 bases. The CDR3 consists of 13 residues. The CDR3 protein is CSAVGPSGNTIYF. In DNA, the CDR3 is TGCAGTGCTGTGGGCCCCTCTGGAAACACCATATATTTT.

This clonotype was seen at least ten times. The chain employs TRBV20-1 and TRBJ1-1; D remains ambiguous. Germline V gene sequence: CDR1 DFQATT, CDR2 SNEGSKA (reference sequence). V was cut by 6 bases and J by 3 bases, with 14 bases left in between. This CDR3 has 13 residues. In DNA form, the CDR3 reads TGCAGTGCAGCTGCAAGCCCTGACACTGAAGCTTTCTTT. It translates to CSAAASPDTEAFF.

This clonotype came up a few times. The chain combines TRBV5-1 with TRBJ1-5, with D unclear. Trimming pared 0 bases from V and 1 base from J, leaving 8 bases between. Germline V gene lookup returns CDR1 SGHRS and CDR2 YFSETQ. This CDR3 region has 15 residues. For the CDR3, the DNA is TGCGCCAGCAGCTTGGCCCCTGACAGCAATCAGCCCCAGCATTTT. Translated: CASSLAPDSNQPQHF.

The CDR3 DNA reads as TGTGCCAGCAGTTTATTTCCCGATGTCTCTGGGGCCAACGTCCTGACTTTC. It yields the protein CASSLFPDVSGANVLTF. The genes are TRBV27 and TRBJ2-6; D remains unclear. This CDR3 region has 17 residues. The V gene lost 1 base and the J gene lost 0 bases, with 10 bases spanning the gap. Germline assignment: CDR1 MNHEY and CDR2 SMNVEV (reference sequence).

Only a few counts were recorded for this clonotype. The chain uses TRBV7-2 and TRBJ2-1, with 9 bases matching TRBD2. This CDR3 region has 15 residues. Germline V CDR1 and CDR2: SGHTA, FQGNSA. After removal of 4 bases from V and 9 bases from J, the junction contained 10 bases not matched to a gene. The CDR3 sequence is CASSSMGLARGEQFF. The CDR3 region has the DNA TGTGCCAGCAGCTCTATGGGACTAGCACGGGGTGAGCAGTTCTTC.

The chain carries TRBV3-1 and TRBJ2-7; the D is unclear. The V gene lost 5 bases and the J gene lost 2 bases, with 13 bases spanning the gap. The CDR3 sequence is 14 residues long. CDR1 is LGHDT and CDR2 is YNNKEL in the germline V gene (reference sequence). The CDR3, as DNA: TGTGCCAGCAGCGAGTACGGTCCTACCTACGAGCAGTACTTC. This translates into CASSEYGPTYEQYF.

The chain is built from TRBV2 and TRBJ1-3; 11 bases map to TRBD1. Germline CDR1 is SNHLY and CDR2 is FYNNEI. This CDR3 has 15 amino acids. J was trimmed by 0 bases and V by 6 bases; bases with no gene match: 1. The CDR3 reads CASRGQGVSGNTIYF. The CDR3 DNA follows: TGTGCCAGCAGGGGACAGGGGGTCTCTGGAAACACCATATATTTT.

The rearrangement links TRBV5-1 to TRBJ2-5, with D maybe TRBD1 (6 bases). Trimming removed 4 bases at V and 5 bases at J, with 12 bases between. In germline, CDR1 is SGHRS, CDR2 YFSETQ. The CDR3 loop spans 13 amino acids. The CDR3: CASSAAGEETQYF. The CDR3 DNA sequence: TGCGCCAGCAGCGCCGCAGGGGAGGAGACCCAGTACTTC.

In this sample, this clonotype turned up a few times. The V gene is TRBV15, the J gene TRBJ2-3; D gene uncertain. In germline, CDR1 is LNHNV, CDR2 YYDKDF (reference sequence). Trimming left V 0 bases short and J 2 bases short, with 12 bases between. The CDR3 extends over 16 amino acids. The CDR3 loop is CATSRDYRRDTDTQYF. The CDR3 DNA reads as TGTGCCACCAGCAGAGATTATAGACGCGACACAGATACGCAGTATTTT.